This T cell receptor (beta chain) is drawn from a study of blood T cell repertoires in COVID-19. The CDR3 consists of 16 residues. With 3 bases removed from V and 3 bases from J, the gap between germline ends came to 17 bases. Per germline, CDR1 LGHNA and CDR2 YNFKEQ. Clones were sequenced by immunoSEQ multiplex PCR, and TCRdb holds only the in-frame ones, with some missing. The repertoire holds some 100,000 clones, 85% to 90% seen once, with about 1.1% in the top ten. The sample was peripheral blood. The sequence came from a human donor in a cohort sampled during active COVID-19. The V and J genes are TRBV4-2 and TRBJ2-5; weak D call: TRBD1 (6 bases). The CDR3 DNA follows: TGTGCCAGCAGCCAGACGACAAAGCAGGGGAAAGAGACCCAGTACTTC. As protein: CASSQTTKQGKETQYF.